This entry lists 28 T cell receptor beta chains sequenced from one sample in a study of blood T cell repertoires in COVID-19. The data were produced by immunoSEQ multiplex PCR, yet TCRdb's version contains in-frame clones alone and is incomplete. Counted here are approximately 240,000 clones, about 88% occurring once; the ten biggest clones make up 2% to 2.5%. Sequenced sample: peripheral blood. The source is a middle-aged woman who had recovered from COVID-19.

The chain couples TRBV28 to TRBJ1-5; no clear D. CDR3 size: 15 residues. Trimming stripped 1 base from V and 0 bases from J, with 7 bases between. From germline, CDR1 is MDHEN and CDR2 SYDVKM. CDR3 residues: CASSLLGYSNQPQHF. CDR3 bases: TGTGCCAGCAGTTTATTGGGCTATAGCAATCAGCCCCAGCATTTT.

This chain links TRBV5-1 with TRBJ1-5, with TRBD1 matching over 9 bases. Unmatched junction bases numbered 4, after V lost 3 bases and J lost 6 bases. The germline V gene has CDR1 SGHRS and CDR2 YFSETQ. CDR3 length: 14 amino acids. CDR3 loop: CASSSGGQGQPQHF. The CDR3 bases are TGCGCCAGCAGCTCGGGGGGACAGGGTCAGCCCCAGCATTTT.

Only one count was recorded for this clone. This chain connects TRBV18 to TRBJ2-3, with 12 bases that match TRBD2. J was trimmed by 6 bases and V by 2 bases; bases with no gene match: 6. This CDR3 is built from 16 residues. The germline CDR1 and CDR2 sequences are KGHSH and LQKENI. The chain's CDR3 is CASSPSLAGGTDTQYF. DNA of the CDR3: TGTGCCAGCTCACCATCTCTAGCGGGGGGGACCGATACGCAGTATTTT.

The CDR3 spells CASSPRGRGGNSPLHF. In nucleotides, the CDR3 is TGTGCCAGCAGCCCGAGGGGTAGGGGAGGTAATTCACCCCTCCACTTT. The gene calls are TRBV5-6 and TRBJ1-6; TRBD1 might be the D (5 bases). The V gene's germline CDR1 is SGHDT and CDR2 YYEEEE. This CDR3 contains 16 residues. V was trimmed by 4 bases and J by 6 bases, leaving 17 bases between them.

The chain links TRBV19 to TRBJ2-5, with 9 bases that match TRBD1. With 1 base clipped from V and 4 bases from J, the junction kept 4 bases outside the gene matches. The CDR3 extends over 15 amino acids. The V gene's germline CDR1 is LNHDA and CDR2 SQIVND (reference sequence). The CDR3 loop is CASSIAGTGTETQYF. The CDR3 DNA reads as TGTGCCAGTAGTATAGCGGGGACAGGGACAGAGACCCAGTACTTC. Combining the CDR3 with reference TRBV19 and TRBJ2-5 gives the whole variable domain DGGITQSPKYLFRKEGQNVTLSCEQNLNHDAMYWYRQDPGQGLRLIYYSQIVNDFQKGDIAEGYSVSREKKESFPLTVTSAQKNPTAFYLCASSIAGTGTETQYFGPGTRLLVL.

The CDR3 nucleotides are TGTGCCAGCAGCTTAACCCGTACTTCCTACAATGAGCAGTTCTTC. It encodes CASSLTRTSYNEQFF. J is TRBJ2-1 and V is TRBV7-3; the D is unclear. This CDR3 region has 15 residues. Trimming took 0 bases from V and 1 from J, leaving 7 bases between them. Germline CDR1 reads SGHTA; CDR2 reads FQGTGA. Complete variable domain (other parts from reference TRBV7-3 and TRBJ2-1): GAGVSQTPSNKVTEKGKYVELRCDPISGHTALYWYRQSLGQGPEFLIYFQGTGAADDSGLPNDRFFAVRPEGSVSTLKIQRTERGDSAVYLCASSLTRTSYNEQFFGPGTRLTVL.

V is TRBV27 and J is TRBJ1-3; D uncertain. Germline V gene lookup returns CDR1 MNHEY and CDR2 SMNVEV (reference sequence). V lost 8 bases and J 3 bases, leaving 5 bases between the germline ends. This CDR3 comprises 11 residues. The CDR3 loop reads CASGDGNTIYF. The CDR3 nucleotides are TGTGCCAGCGGAGATGGAAACACCATATATTTT.

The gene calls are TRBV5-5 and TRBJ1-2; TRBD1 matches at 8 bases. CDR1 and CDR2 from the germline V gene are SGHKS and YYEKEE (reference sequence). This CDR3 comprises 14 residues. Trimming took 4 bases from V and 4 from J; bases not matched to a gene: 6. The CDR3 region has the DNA TGTGCCAGCAGCATTACCGGGACAGGCTATGGCTACACCTTC. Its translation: CASSITGTGYGYTF.

CDR3 sequence reads: CASSLQGEGTQYF. CDR3 coding DNA: TGCGCCAGCAGCTTACAGGGGGAGGGGACCCAGTACTTC. V and J are TRBV5-1 and TRBJ2-5; weak D call: TRBD1 (8 bases). Germline-derived CDR1 and CDR2 are SGHRS and YFSETQ. The ends were cut back, 2 bases at V and 7 bases at J, with 12 bases in the middle. CDR3 length equals 13 residues.

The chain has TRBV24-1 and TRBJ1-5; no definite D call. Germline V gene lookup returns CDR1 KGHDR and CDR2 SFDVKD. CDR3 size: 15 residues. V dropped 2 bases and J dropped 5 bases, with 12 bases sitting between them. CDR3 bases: TGTGCCACCAGTGATTCGAGGCAGCTTGATCAGCCCCAGCATTTT. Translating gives CATSDSRQLDQPQHF.

The CDR3 spells CASSLVRASGSSYEQYF. CDR3 in DNA: TGTGCCAGCAGCTTGGTAAGGGCTAGCGGGAGCTCCTACGAGCAGTACTTC. The chain combines TRBV5-5 with TRBJ2-7; 10 bases are shared with TRBD2. Germline V gene data show CDR1 as SGHKS and CDR2 as YYEKEE (reference sequence). J was trimmed by 0 bases and V by 0 bases; bases with no gene match: 6. CDR3 size: 17 residues.

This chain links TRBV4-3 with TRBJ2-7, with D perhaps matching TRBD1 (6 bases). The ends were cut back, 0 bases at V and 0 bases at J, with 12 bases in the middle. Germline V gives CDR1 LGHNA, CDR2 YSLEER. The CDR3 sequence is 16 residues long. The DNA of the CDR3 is TGCGCCAGCAGCCAAGATTTAGGCAGGGGCTCCTACGAGCAGTACTTC. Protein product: CASSQDLGRGSYEQYF.

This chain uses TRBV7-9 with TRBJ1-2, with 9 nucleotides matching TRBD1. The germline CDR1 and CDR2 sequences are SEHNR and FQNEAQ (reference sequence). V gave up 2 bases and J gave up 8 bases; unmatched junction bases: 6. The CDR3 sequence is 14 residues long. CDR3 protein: CASSLSGTGRGYTF. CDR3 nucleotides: TGTGCCAGCAGCTTAAGCGGGACAGGGAGAGGCTACACCTTC.

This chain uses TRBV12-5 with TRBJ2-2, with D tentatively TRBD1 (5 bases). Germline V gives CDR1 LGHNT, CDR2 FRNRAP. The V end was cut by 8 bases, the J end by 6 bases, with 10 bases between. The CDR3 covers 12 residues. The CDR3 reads CASHRGAGELFF. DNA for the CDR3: TGTGCTAGTCATAGGGGCGCCGGGGAGCTGTTTTTT.

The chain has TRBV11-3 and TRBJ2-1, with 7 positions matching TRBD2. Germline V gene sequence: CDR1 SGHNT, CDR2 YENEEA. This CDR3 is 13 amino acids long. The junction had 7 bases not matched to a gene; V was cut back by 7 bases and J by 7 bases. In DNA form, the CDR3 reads TGTGCCAGCACCTTTCTAGCGGAAAATGAGCAGTTCTTC. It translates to CASTFLAENEQFF.

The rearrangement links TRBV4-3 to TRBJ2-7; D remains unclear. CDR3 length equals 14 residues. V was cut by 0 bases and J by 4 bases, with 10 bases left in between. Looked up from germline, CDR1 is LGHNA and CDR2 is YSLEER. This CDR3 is CASSQDGVRYEQYF. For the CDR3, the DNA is TGCGCCAGCAGCCAAGACGGAGTACGGTACGAGCAGTACTTC.

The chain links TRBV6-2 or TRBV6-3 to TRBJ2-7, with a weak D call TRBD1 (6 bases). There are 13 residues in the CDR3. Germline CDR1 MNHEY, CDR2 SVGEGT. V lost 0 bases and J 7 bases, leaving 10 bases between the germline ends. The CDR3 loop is CASSYSYRAEQYF. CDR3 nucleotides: TGTGCCAGCAGTTACTCCTACAGGGCAGAGCAGTACTTC.

The CDR3 loop is CASSLLVPGQRTDTQYF. The CDR3 coding sequence is TGTGCCAGCAGTTTACTAGTCCCTGGACAGCGAACAGATACGCAGTATTTT. The chain combines TRBV27 with TRBJ2-3, with D possibly TRBD1 on 6 matching bases. The CDR3 has 17 residues. Looked up from germline, CDR1 is MNHEY and CDR2 is SMNVEV (reference sequence). V gave up 2 bases and J gave up 3 bases, with 18 bases separating them.

CDR3 nucleotide sequence: TGTGCCAGCTCACCAGAACTGAGGGACTATGGCTACACCTTC. It encodes CASSPELRDYGYTF. The chain couples TRBV18 to TRBJ1-2; the D is unclear. Trimming stripped 2 bases from V and 3 bases from J, with 10 bases between. This CDR3 has 14 residues. Per the germline V gene, CDR1 is KGHSH and CDR2 is LQKENI. Filled out from reference TRBV18 and TRBJ1-2, the complete variable domain reads NAGVMQNPRHLVRRRGQEARLRCSPMKGHSHVYWYRQLPEEGLKFMVYLQKENIIDESGMPKERFSAEFPKEGPSILRIQQVVRGDSAAYFCASSPELRDYGYTFGSGTRLTVV.

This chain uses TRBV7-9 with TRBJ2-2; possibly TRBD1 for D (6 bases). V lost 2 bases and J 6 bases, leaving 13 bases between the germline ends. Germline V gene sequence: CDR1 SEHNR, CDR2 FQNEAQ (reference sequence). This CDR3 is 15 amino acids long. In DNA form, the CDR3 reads TGTGCCAGCAGCTTAACAGGGCAAGGAGCCGGGGAGCTGTTTTTT. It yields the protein CASSLTGQGAGELFF.

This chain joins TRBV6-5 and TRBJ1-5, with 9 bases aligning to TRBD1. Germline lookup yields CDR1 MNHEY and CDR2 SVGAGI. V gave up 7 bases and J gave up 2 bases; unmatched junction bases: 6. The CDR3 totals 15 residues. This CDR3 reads CASIRDRVGNQPQHF. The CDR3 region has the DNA TGTGCCAGCATTCGGGACAGGGTGGGCAATCAGCCCCAGCATTTT.

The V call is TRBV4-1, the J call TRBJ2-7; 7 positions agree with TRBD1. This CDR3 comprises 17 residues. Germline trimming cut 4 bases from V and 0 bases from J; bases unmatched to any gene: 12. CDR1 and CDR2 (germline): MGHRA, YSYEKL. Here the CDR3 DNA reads TGCGCCAGCAGCCGATCGGGACAGTTGACGAGCTCCTACGAGCAGTACTTC. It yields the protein CASSRSGQLTSSYEQYF.

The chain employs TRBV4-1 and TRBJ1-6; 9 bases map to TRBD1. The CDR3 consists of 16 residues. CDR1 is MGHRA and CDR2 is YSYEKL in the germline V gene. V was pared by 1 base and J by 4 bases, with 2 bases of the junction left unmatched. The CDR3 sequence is CASSQGQGEYNSPLHF. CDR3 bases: TGCGCCAGCAGCCAAGGACAGGGGGAGTATAATTCACCCCTCCACTTT.

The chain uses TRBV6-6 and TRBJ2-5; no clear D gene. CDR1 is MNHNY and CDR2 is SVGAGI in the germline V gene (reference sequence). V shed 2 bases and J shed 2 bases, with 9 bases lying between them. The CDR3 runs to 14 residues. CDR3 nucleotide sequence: TGTGCCAGCAGTTACCCCCAGGAACAAGAGACCCAGTACTTC. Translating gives CASSYPQEQETQYF.

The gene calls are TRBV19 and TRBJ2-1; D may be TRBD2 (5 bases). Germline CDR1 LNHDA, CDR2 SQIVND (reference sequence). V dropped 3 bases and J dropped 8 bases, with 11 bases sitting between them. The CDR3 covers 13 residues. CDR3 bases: TGTGCCAGTAGTATCGGGATCCTAGATGAGCAGTTCTTC. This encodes CASSIGILDEQFF.

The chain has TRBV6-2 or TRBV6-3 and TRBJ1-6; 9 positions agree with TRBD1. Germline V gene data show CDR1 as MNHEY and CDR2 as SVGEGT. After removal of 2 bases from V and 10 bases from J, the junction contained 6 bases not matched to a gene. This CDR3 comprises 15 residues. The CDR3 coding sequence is TGTGCCAGCAGTTACGGGGGACAGGGAGTCTCACCCCTCCACTTT. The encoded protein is CASSYGGQGVSPLHF.

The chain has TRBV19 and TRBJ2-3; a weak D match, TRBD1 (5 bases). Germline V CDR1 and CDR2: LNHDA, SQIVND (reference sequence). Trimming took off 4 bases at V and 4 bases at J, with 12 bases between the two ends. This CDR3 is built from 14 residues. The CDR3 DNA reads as TGTGCCAGTAGTACAGGCTCGACAGCAGATACGCAGTATTTT. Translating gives CASSTGSTADTQYF.

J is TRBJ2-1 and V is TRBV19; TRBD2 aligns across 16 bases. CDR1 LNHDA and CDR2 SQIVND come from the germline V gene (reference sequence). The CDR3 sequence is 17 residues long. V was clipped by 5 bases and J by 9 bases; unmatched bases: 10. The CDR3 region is CASSPAGTSGRAGEQFF. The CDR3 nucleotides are TGTGCCAGTAGTCCCGCGGGGACTAGCGGGAGGGCCGGTGAGCAGTTCTTC.